This T cell receptor (beta chain) came from a study of OX40 agonist ivuxolimab in advanced cancers. The V gene lost 4 bases and the J gene lost 0 bases, with 22 bases spanning the gap. The CDR3 totals 19 residues. CDR1 is SEHNR and CDR2 is FQNEAQ in the germline V gene (reference sequence). Assay: immunoSEQ multiplex PCR; the TCRdb copy retains only in-frame clones and omits some. The table shows 45,000 to 55,000 clones, with 70% to 85% occurring only once. This receptor was identified in an adult with an advanced solid tumor such as melanoma, head and neck, liver or kidney cancer. This chain connects TRBV7-9 to TRBJ1-3, with a tentative D call TRBD1 (5 bases). The input for sequencing was CD4+ or CD8+ T cells sorted from blood, taken in a trial of the OX40 agonist ivuxolimab. DNA of the CDR3: TGTGCCAGCAGCTCATTCCCCCGGGGCAGGGCTTACTCTGGAAACACCATATATTTT. It codes for CASSSFPRGRAYSGNTIYF.